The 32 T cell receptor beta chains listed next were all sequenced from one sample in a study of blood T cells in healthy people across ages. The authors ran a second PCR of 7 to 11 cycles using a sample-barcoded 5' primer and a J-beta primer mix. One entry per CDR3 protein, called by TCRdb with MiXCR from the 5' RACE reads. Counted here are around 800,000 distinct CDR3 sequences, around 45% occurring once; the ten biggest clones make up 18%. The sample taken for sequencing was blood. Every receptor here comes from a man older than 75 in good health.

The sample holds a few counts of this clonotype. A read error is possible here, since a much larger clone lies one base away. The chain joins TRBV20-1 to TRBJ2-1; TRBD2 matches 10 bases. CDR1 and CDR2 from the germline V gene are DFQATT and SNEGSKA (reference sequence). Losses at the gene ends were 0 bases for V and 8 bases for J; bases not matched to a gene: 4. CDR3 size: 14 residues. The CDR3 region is CSAREASGGDEQFF. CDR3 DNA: TGCAGTGCTAGAGAGGCTAGCGGGGGCGATGAGCAGTTCTTC.

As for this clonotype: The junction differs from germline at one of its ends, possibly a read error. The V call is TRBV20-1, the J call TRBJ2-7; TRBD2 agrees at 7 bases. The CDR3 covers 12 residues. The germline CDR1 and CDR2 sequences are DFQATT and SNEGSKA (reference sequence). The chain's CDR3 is CSTSREEAEQYF. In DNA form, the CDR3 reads TGCAGTACTAGCCGGGAGGAAGCCGAGCAGTACTTC.

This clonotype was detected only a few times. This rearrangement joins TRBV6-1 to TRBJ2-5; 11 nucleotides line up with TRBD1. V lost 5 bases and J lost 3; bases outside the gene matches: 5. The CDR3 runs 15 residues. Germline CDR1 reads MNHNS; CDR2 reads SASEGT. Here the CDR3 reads CASSQDRGLKETQYF. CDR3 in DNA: TGTGCCAGCAGTCAGGACAGGGGGCTTAAAGAGACCCAGTACTTC.

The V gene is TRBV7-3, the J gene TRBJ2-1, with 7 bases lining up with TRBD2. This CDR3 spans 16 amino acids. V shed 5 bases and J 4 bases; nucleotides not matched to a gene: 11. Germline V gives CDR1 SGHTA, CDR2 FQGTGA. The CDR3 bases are TGTGCCAGCAGCCCCCTTGGCGGGAGCGGGTACAATGAGCAGTTCTTC. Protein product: CASSPLGGSGYNEQFF.

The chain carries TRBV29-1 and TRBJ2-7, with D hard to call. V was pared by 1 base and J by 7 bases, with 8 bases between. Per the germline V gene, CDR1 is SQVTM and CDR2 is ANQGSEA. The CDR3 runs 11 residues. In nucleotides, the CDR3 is TGCAGCGTTGAAGCGGTGGATGAGCAGTACTTC. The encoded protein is CSVEAVDEQYF.

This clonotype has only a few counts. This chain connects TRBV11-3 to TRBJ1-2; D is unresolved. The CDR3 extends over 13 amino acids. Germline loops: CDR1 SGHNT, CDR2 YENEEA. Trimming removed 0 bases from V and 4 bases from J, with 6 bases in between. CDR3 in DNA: TGTGCCAGCAGCTTAGATTCCTTCTATGGCTACACCTTC. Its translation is CASSLDSFYGYTF. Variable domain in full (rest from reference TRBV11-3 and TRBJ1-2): EAGVVQSPRYKIIEKKQPVAFWCNPISGHNTLYWYLQNLGQGPELLIRYENEEAVDDSQLPKDRFSAERLKGVDSTLKIQPAELGDSAVYLCASSLDSFYGYTFGSGTRLTVV.

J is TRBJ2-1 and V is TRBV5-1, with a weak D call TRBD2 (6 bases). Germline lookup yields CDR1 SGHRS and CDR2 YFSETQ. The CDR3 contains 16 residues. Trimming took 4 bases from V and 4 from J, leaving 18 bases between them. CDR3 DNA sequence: TGCGCCAGCAGCCCGCGCCGGGACTTATTATACAATGAGCAGTTCTTC. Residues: CASSPRRDLLYNEQFF.

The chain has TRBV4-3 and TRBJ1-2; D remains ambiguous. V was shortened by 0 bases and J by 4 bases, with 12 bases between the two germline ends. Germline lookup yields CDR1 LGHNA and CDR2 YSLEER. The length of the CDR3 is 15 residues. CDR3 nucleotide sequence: TGCGCCAGCAGCCAAGATCTCGGAGGGCTCTATGGCTACACCTTC. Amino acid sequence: CASSQDLGGLYGYTF.

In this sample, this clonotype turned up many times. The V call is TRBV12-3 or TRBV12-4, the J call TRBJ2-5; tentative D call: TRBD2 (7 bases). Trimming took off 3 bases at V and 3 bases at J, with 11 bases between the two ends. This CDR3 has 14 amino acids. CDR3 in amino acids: CASSFGGTKETQYF. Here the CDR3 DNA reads TGTGCCAGCAGTTTCGGGGGGACAAAAGAGACCCAGTACTTC.

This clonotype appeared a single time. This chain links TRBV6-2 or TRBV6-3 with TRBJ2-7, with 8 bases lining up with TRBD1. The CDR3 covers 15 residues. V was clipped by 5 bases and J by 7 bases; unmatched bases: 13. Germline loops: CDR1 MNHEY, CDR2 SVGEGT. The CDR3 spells CASSHRGQGIYEQYF. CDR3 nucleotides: TGTGCCAGCAGTCACAGAGGACAGGGAATATATGAGCAGTACTTC.

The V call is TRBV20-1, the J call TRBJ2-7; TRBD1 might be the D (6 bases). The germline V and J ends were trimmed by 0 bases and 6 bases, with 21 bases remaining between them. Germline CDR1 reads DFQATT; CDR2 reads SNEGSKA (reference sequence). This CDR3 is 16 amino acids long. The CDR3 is CSARDPGADRRIEQYF. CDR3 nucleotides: TGCAGTGCTAGAGACCCAGGTGCGGACAGAAGGATCGAGCAGTACTTC.

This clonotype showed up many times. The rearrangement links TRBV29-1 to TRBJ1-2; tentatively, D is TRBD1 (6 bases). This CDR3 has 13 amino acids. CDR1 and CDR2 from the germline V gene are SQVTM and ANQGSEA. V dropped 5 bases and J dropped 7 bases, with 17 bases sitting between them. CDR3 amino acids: CSVSGQPGSGYTF. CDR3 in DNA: TGCAGCGTTAGCGGACAGCCTGGTAGTGGCTACACCTTC. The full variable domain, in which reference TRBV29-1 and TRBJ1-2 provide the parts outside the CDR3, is SAVISQKPSRDICQRGTSLTIQCQVDSQVTMMFWYRQQPGQSLTLIATANQGSEATYESGFVIDKFPISRPNLTFSTLTVSNMSPEDSSIYLCSVSGQPGSGYTFGSGTRLTVV.

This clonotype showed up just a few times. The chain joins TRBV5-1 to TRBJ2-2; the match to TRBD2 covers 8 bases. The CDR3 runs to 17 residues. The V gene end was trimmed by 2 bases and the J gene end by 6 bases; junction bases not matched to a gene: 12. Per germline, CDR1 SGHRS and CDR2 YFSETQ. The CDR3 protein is CASSFSGSGSRAGELFF. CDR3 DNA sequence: TGCGCCAGCAGCTTCTCCGGGAGCGGGAGTAGAGCCGGGGAGCTGTTTTTT.

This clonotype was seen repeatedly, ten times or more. The CDR3, as DNA: TGCAGCGTTTTCGGGACTTTTGGCACAGATACGCAGTATTTT. Amino acid sequence: CSVFGTFGTDTQYF. This chain links TRBV29-1 with TRBJ2-3; maybe TRBD2 (6 bases). Germline V lookup: CDR1 SQVTM, CDR2 ANQGSEA. The CDR3 contains 14 residues. V lost 5 bases to trimming and J lost 1 base, with 13 bases between them.

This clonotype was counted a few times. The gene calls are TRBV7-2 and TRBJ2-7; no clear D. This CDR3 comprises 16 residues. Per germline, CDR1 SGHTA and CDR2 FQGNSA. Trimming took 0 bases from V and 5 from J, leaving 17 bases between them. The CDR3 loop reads CASSLAMTKINHEQYF. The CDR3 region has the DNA TGTGCCAGCAGCTTAGCGATGACCAAAATCAACCACGAGCAGTACTTC.

The CDR3 spells CSVCQAGGLGEAFF. The CDR3 nucleotides are TGCAGCGTTTGCCAGGCAGGGGGGCTAGGTGAAGCTTTCTTT. The chain uses TRBV29-1 and TRBJ1-1; TRBD1 matches at 7 bases. The CDR3 is made up of 14 amino acids. V was pared by 5 bases and J by 7 bases, with 13 bases of the junction left unmatched. Per germline, CDR1 SQVTM and CDR2 ANQGSEA.

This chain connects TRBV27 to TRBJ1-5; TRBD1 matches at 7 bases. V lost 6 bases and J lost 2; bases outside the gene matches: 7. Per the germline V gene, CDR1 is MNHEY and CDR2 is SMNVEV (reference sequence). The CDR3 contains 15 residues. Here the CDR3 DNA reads TGTGCCAGCAGACCTGGACAGGTTGGCAATCAGCCCCAGCATTTT. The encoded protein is CASRPGQVGNQPQHF.

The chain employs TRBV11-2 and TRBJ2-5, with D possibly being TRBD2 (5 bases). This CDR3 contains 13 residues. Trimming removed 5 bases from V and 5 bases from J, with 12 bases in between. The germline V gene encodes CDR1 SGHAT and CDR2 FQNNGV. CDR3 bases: TGTGCCAGCAGCCCGGGAAGGTCGGAGACCCAGTACTTC. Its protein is CASSPGRSETQYF.

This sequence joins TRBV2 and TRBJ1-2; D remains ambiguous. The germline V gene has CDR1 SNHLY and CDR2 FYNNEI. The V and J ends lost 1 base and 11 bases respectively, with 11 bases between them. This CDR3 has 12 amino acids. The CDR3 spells CASSEEGVKYTF. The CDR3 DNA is TGTGCCAGCAGTGAAGAGGGCGTTAAGTACACCTTC.

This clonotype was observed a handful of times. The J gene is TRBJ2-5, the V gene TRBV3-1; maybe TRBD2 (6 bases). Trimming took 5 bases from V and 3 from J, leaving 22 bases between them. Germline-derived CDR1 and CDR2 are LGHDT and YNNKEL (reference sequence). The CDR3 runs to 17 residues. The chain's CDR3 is CASSWPTRTIREETQYF. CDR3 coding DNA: TGTGCCAGCAGCTGGCCAACCCGGACTATCCGAGAAGAGACCCAGTACTTC.

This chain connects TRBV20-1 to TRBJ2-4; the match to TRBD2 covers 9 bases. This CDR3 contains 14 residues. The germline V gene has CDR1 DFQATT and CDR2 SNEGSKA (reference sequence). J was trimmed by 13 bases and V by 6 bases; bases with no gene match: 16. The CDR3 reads CSAGRTSVSGEQYF. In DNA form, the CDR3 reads TGCAGTGCGGGCAGGACTAGCGTTAGTGGTGAGCAGTACTTC.

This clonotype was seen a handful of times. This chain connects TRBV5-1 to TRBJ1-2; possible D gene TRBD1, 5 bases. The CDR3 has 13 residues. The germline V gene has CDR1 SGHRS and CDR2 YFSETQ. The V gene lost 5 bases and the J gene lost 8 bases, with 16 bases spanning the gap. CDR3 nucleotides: TGCGCCAGCAGATCGGACACAAACCGGGGCTACACCTTC. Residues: CASRSDTNRGYTF.

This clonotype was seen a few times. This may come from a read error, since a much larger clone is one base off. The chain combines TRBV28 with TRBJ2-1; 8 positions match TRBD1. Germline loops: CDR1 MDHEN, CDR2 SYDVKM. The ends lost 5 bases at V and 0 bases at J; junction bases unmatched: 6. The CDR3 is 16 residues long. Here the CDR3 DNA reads TGTGCCAGCAGTCAGACAGGGGCTTACTCCTACAATGAGCAGTTCTTC. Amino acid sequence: CASSQTGAYSYNEQFF.

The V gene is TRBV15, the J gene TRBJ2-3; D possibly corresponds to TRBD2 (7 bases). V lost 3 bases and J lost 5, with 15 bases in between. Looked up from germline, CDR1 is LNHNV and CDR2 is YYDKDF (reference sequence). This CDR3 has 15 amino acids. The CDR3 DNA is TGTGCCACCAGCAGCAGGGTAGGGGGGGGAGATACGCAGTATTTT. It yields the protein CATSSRVGGGDTQYF.

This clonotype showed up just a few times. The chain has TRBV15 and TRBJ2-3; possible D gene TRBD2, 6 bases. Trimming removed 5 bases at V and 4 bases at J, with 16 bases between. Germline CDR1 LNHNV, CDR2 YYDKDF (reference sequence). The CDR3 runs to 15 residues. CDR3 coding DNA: TGTGCCACCAGCCGAAATTTAGCGGCCCCAGATACGCAGTATTTT. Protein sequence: CATSRNLAAPDTQYF.

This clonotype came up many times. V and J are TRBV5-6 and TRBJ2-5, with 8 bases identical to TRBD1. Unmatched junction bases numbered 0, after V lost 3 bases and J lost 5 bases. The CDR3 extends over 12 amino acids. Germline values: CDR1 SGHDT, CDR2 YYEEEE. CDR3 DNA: TGTGCCAGCAGCTGGACAGGGGAGACCCAGTACTTC. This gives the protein CASSWTGETQYF.

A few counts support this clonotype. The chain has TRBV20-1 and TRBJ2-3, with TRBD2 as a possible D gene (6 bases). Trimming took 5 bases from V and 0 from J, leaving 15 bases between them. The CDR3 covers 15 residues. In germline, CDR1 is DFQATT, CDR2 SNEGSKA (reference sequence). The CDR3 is CSAGPSGYSTDTQYF. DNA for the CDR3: TGCAGTGCTGGGCCCAGCGGGTATAGCACAGATACGCAGTATTTT.

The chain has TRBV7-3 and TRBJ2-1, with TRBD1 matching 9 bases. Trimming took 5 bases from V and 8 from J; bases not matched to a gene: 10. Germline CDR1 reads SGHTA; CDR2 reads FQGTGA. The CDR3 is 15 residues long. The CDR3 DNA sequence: TGTGCCAGCAGCAAGAAGACAGGGGGTATCGATGAGCAGTTCTTC. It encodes CASSKKTGGIDEQFF.

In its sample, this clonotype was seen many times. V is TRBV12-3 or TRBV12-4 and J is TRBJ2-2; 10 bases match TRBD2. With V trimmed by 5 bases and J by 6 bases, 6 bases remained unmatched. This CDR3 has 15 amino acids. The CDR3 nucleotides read TGTGCCAGCAGTATTCCAGCGGGAGGGGCCGGGGAGCTGTTTTTT. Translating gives CASSIPAGGAGELFF.

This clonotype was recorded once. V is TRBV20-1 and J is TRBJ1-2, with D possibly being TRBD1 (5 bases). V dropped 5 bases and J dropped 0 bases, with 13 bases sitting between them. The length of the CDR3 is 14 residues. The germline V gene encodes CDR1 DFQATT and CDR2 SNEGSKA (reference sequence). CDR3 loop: CSAFDSVTNYGYTF. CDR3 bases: TGCAGTGCTTTCGACAGTGTTACTAACTATGGCTACACCTTC.

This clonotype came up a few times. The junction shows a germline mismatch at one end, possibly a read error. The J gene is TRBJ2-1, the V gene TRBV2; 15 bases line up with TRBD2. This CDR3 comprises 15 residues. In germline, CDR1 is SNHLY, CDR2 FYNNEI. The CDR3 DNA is TGTGCCAGTAGTGGACTAGCGGGAGGGTACAATGAGCAGTTCTTC. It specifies CASSGLAGGYNEQFF.

This CDR3 reads CASSSGEGNQPQHF. CDR3 DNA sequence: TGTGCCAGCAGCTCAGGGGAGGGCAATCAGCCCCAGCATTTT. The rearrangement uses TRBV6-2 or TRBV6-3 and TRBJ1-5; perhaps TRBD1 as D (6 bases). Germline assignment: CDR1 MNHEY and CDR2 SVGEGT. Deletions cut 6 bases from V and 2 bases from J, with 11 bases between. There are 14 residues in the CDR3.